The clone carrying this T cell receptor beta chain was found a few times. The data were taken from a study of T-cell memory formation after mild COVID-19. TCRdb used MiXCR to reprocess the 5' RACE reads, holding one entry per CDR3 protein. The sample consists of hundreds of thousands of distinct CDR3 sequences, around 21% of them appearing once. This receptor was obtained from an adult woman who had mild COVID-19 (a few samples of this study predate the infection). Cell type and time point are not known. The sequencing input was PBMCs or a T cell subset sorted from them (not recorded which).

The CDR3 DNA sequence: TGTGCCAGCAGCCATGGTGGGGGGGCGAAAAATCAGCCCCAGCATTTT. Its translation: CASSHGGGAKNQPQHF. The chain links TRBV7-9 to TRBJ1-5, with a weak D call TRBD1 (6 bases). CDR1 is SEHNR and CDR2 is FQNEAQ in the germline V gene (reference sequence). There are 16 residues in the CDR3. With 5 bases removed from V and 4 bases from J, the gap between germline ends came to 18 bases.